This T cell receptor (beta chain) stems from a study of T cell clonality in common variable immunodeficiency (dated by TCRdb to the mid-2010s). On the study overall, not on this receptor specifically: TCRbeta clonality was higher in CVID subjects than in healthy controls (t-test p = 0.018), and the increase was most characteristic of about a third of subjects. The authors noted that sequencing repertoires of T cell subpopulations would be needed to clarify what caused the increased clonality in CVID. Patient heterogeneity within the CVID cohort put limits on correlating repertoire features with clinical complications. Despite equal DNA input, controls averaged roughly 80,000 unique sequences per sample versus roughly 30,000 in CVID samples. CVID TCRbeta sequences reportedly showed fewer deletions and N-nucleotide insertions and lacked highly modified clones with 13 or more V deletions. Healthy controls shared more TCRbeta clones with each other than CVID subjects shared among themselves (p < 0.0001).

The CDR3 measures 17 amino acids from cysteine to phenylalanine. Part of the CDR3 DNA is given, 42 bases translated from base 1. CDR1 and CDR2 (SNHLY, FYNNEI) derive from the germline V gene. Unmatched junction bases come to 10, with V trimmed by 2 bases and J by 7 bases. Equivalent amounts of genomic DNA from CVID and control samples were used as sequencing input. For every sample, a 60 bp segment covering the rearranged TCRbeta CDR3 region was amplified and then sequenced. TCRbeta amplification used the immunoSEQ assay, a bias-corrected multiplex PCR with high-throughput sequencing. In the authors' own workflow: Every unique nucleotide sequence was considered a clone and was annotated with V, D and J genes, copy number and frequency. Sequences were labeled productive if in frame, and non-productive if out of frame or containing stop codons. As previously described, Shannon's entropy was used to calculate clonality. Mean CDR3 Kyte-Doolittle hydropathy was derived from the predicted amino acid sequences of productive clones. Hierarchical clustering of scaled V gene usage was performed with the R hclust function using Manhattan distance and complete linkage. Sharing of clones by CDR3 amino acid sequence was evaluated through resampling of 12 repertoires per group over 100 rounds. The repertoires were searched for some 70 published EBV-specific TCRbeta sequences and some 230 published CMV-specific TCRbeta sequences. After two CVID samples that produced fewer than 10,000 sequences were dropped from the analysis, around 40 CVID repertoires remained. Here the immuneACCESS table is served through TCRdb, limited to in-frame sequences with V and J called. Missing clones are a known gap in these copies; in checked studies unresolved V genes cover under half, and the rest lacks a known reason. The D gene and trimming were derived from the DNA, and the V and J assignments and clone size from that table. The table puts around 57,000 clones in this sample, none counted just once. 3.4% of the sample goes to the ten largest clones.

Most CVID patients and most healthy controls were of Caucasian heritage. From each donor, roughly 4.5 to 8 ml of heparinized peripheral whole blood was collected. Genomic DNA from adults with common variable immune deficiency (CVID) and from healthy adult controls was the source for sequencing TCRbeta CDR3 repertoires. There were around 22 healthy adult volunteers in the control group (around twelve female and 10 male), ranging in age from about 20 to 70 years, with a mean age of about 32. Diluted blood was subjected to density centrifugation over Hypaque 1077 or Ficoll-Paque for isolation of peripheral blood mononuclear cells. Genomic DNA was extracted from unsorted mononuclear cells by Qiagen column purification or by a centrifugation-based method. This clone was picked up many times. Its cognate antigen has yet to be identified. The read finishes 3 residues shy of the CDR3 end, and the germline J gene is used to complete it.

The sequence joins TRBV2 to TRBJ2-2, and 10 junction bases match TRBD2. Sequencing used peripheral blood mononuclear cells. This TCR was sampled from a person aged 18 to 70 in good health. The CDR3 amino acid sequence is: CASSEFLAGAPGGELFF. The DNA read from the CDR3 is TGTGCCAGCAGTGAATTTCTAGCGGGGGCCCCAGGCGGGGAG.